This T cell receptor beta chain was obtained from a study of blood T cells in healthy people across ages. Study-wide results and limits: Total diversity from one million sequenced T cells was likely underestimated. Changes seen in expanded clonotypes were possibly confounded by donor CMV status left unknown.

This clonotype was found a few times. The antigen is not known. Through a sample-barcoded 5' primer and a J-beta primer mix, a second PCR was run for roughly 6 to 12 cycles. One entry per CDR3 protein, called by TCRdb with MiXCR from the 5' RACE reads. This repertoire shows fewer than 2 million distinct CDR3 sequences, roughly two fifths found once; its top ten account for about 21%. Healthy individuals of Caucasian origin from Russia, aged about 6 to 100, served as donors. The CDR3 is 12 residues long. V was pared by 5 bases and J by 1 base, with 9 bases between. Per the germline V gene, CDR1 is DFQATT and CDR2 is SNEGSKA (reference sequence).

This chain links TRBV20-1 with TRBJ2-7; D is ambiguous. Sequenced input: blood. The source is a human donor in good health. The CDR3 reads CSAGTNSYEQYF. CDR3 bases: TGCAGTGCTGGTACAAATTCCTACGAGCAGTACTTC.